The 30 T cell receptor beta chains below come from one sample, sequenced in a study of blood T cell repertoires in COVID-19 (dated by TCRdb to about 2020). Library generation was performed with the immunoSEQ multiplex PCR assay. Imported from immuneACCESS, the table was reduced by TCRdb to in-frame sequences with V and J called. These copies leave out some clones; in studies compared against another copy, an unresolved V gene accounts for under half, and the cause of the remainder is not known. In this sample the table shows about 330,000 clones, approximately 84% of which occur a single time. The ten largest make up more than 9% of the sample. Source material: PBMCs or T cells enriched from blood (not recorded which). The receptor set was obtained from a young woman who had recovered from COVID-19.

The CDR3 nucleotides are TGTGCCAGCAGCTTAGCCGGACTTGGGGTAATTGAGCAGTTCTTC. The encoded protein is CASSLAGLGVIEQFF. This chain links TRBV7-9 with TRBJ2-1, with a possible D match to TRBD2 (5 bases). V lost 0 bases to trimming and J lost 9 bases, with 15 bases between them. CDR3 size: 15 residues. Germline V CDR1 and CDR2: SEHNR, FQNEAQ (reference sequence).

CDR3 DNA sequence: TGCGCCAGCAGCCCCAGGGGTTACGATAGCAATCAGCCCCAGCATTTT. As protein: CASSPRGYDSNQPQHF. The chain has TRBV5-1 and TRBJ1-5; weak D call: TRBD1 (6 bases). The CDR3 covers 16 residues. CDR1 SGHRS and CDR2 YFSETQ come from the germline V gene. Trimming removed 4 bases from V and 0 bases from J, with 14 bases in between.

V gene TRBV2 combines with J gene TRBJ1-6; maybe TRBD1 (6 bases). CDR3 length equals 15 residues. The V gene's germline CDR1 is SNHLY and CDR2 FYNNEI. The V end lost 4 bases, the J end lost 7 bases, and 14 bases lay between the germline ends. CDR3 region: CASSGGTGTNSPLHF. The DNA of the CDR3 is TGTGCCAGCAGTGGGGGCACAGGGACCAATTCACCCCTCCACTTT. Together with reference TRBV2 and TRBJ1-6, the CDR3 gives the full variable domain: EPEVTQTPSHQVTQMGQEVILRCVPISNHLYFYWYRQILGQKVEFLVSFYNNEISEKSEIFDDQFSVERPDGSNFTLKIRSTKLEDSAMYFCASSGGTGTNSPLHFGNGTRLTVT.

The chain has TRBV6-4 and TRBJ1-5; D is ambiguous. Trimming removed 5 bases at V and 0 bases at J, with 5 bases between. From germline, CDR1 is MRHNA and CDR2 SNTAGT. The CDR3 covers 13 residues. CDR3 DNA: TGTGCCAGCAGTCAGAATAGCAATCAGCCCCAGCATTTT. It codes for CASSQNSNQPQHF.

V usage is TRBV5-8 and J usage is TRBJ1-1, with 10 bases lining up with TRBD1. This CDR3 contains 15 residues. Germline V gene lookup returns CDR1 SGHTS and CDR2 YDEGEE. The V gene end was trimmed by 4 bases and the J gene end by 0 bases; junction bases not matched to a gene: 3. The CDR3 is CASSAGTGVNTEAFF. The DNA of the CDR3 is TGTGCCAGCAGCGCGGGGACAGGGGTGAACACTGAAGCTTTCTTT.

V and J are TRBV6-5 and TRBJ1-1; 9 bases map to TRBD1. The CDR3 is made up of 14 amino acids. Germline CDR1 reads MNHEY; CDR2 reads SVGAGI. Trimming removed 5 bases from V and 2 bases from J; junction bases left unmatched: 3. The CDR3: CASSTGQGNTEAFF. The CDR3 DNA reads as TGTGCCAGCAGTACGGGACAGGGAAACACTGAAGCTTTCTTT.

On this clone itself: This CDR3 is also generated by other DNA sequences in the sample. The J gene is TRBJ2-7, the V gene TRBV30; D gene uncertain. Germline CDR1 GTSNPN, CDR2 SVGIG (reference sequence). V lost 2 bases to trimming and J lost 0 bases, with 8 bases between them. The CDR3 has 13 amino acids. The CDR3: CAWSRPSSYEQYF. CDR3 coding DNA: TGTGCCTGGAGTCGTCCGAGCTCCTACGAGCAGTACTTC. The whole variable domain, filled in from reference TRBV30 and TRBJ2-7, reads SQTIHQWPATLVQPVGSPLSLECTVEGTSNPNLYWYRQAAGRGLQLLFYSVGIGQISSEVPQNLSASRPQDRQFILSSKKLLLSDSGFYLCAWSRPSSYEQYFGPGTRLTVT.

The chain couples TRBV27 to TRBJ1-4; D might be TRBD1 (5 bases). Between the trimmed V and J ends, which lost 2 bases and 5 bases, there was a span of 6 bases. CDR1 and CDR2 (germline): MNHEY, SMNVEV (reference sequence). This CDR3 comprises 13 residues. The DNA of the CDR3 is TGTGCCAGCAGTTTAAACAGGAATGAAAAACTGTTTTTT. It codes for CASSLNRNEKLFF.

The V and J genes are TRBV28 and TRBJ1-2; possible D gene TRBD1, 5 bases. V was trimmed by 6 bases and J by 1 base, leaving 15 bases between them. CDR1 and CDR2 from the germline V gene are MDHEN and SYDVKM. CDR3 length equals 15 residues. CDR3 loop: CASSPPGFNNYGYTF. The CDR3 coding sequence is TGTGCCAGCAGCCCCCCAGGGTTCAATAACTATGGCTACACCTTC.

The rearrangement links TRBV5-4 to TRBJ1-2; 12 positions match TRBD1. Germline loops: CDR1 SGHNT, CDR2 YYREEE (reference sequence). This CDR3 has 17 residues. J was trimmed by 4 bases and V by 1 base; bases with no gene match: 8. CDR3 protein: CASSLQGTGGSPYGYTF. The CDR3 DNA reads TGTGCCAGCAGCTTGCAGGGGACAGGGGGCTCACCCTATGGCTACACCTTC.

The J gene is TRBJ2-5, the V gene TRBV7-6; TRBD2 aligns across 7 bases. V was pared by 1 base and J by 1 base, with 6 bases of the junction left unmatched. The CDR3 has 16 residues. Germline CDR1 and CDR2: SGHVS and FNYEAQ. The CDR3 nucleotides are TGTGCCAGCAGCTTAGGAACGGGAGGAAGCCAAGAGACCCAGTACTTC. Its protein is CASSLGTGGSQETQYF.

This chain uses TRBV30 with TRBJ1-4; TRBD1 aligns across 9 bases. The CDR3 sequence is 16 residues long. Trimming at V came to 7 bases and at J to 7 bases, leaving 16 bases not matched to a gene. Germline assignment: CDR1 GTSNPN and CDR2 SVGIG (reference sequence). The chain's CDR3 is CASFGTGHSRGEKLFF. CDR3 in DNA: TGTGCCTCCTTCGGGACAGGGCATTCCAGAGGTGAAAAACTGTTTTTT.

CDR3 coding DNA: TGTGCCAGTAGTCTTACAGGTAGGGTTTTCGATGAGCAGTTCTTC. This translates into CASSLTGRVFDEQFF. This chain connects TRBV19 to TRBJ2-1; the D gene is possibly TRBD1 (5 bases). The CDR3 covers 15 residues. In germline, CDR1 is LNHDA, CDR2 SQIVND (reference sequence). The ends were cut back, 5 bases at V and 8 bases at J, with 19 bases in the middle. Looking up the rest from reference TRBV19 and TRBJ2-1 gives the full variable domain: DGGITQSPKYLFRKEGQNVTLSCEQNLNHDAMYWYRQDPGQGLRLIYYSQIVNDFQKGDIAEGYSVSREKKESFPLTVTSAQKNPTAFYLCASSLTGRVFDEQFFGPGTRLTVL.

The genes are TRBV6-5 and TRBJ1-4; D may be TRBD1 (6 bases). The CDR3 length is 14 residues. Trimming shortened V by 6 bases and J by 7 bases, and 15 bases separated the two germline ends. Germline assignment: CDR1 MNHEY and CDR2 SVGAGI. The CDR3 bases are TGTGCCAGCAGAACAGGGAGTTTCGGTGAAAAACTGTTTTTT. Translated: CASRTGSFGEKLFF.

CDR3 nucleotides: TGTGCCATCAGGGGACTAGCGGAAGACGCTTTGTACGAGCAGTACTTC. Translated: CAIRGLAEDALYEQYF. This chain uses TRBV10-3 with TRBJ2-7, with TRBD2 matching 11 bases. V trimming: 6 bases; J trimming: 4 bases; junction bases outside the gene matches: 11. This CDR3 contains 16 residues. Germline assignment: CDR1 ENHRY and CDR2 SYGVKD.

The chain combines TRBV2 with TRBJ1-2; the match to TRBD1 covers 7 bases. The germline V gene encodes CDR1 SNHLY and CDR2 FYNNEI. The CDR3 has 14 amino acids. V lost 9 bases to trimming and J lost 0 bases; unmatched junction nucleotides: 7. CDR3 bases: TGTGCCAGGCCGCTCGGGACAGCTAACTATGGCTACACCTTC. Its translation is CARPLGTANYGYTF.

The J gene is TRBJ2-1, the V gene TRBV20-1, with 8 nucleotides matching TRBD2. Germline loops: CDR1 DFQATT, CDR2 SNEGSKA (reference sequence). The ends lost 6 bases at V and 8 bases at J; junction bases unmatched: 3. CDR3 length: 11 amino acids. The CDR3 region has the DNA TGCAGTGCAAGGACTAGCCATGAGCAGTTCTTC. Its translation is CSARTSHEQFF.

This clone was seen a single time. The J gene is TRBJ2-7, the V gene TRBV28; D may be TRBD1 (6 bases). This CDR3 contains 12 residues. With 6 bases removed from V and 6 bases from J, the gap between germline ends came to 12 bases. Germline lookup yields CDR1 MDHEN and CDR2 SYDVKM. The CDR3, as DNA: TGTGCCAGCAGGACACAGGGCGGCGAGCAGTACTTC. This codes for CASRTQGGEQYF.

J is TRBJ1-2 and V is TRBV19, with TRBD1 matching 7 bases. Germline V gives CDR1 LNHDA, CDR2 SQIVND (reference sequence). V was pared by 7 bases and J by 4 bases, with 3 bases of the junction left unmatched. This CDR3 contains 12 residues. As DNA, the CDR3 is TGTGCCAGTATGGACAGGACCTATGGCTACACCTTC. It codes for CASMDRTYGYTF.

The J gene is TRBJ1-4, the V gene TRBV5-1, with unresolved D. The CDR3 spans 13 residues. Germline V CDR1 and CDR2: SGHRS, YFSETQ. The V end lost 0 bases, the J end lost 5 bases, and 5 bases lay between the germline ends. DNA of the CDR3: TGCGCCAGCAGCTTGGTCGGGAATGAAAAACTGTTTTTT. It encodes CASSLVGNEKLFF.

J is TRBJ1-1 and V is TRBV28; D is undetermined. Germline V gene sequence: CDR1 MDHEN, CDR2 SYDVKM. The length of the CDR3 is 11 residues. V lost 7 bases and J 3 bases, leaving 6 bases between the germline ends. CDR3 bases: TGTGCCAGCATCCGTGACACTGAAGCTTTCTTT. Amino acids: CASIRDTEAFF.

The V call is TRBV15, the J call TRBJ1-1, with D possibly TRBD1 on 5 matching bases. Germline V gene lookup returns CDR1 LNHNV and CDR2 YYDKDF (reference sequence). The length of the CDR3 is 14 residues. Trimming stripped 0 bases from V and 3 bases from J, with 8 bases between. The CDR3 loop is CATSRDRADTEAFF. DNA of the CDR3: TGTGCCACCAGCAGAGACAGGGCCGACACTGAAGCTTTCTTT.

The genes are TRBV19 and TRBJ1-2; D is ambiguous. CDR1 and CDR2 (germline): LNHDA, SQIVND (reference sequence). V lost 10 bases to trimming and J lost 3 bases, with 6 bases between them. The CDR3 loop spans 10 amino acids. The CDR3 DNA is TGTGCCACCAATCACTATGGCTACACCTTC. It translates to CATNHYGYTF.

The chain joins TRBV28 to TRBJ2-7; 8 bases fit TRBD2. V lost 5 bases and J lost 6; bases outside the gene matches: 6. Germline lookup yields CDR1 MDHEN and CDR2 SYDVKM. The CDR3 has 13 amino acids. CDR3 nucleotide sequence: TGTGCCAGCAGTAGCGGGAGTTCAGCCGAGCAGTACTTC. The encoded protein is CASSSGSSAEQYF. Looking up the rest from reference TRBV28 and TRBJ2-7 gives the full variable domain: DVKVTQSSRYLVKRTGEKVFLECVQDMDHENMFWYRQDPGLGLRLIYFSYDVKMKEKGDIPEGYSVSREKKERFSLILESASTNQTSMYLCASSSGSSAEQYFGPGTRLTVT.

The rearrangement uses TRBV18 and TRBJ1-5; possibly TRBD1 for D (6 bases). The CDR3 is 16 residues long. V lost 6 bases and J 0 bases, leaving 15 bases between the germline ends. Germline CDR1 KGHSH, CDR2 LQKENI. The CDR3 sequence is CASSNTDSPSNQPQHF. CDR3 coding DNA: TGTGCCAGCTCTAATACGGACAGCCCTAGCAATCAGCCCCAGCATTTT.

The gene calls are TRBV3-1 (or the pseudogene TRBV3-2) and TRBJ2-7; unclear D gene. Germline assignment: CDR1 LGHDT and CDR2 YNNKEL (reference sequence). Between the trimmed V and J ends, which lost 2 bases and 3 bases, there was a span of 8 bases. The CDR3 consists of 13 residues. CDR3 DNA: TGTGCCAGCAGCCAACCGCCCTACTACGAGCAGTACTTC. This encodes CASSQPPYYEQYF.

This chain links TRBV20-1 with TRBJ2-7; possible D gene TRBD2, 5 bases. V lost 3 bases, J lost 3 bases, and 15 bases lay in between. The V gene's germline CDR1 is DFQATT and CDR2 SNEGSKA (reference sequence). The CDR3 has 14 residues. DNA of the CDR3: TGCAGTGCTAGTCTCACCGGGATAGGCTACGAGCAGTACTTC. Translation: CSASLTGIGYEQYF.

CDR3 DNA: TGTGCCAGTAGTGTCACCGGGACAGGGTCCTACGAGCAGTACTTC. This sequence encodes CASSVTGTGSYEQYF. The chain links TRBV19 to TRBJ2-7, with TRBD1 matching over 9 bases. Germline V gene data show CDR1 as LNHDA and CDR2 as SQIVND (reference sequence). With 5 bases clipped from V and 1 base from J, the junction kept 6 bases outside the gene matches. This CDR3 has 15 amino acids.

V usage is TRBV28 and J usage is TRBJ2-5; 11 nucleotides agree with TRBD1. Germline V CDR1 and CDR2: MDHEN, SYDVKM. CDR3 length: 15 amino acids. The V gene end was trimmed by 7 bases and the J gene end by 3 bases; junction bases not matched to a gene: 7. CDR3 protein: CASTWGQGEEETQYF. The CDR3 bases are TGTGCCAGCACCTGGGGACAGGGGGAGGAAGAGACCCAGTACTTC.

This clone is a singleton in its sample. CDR3 protein: CASSLPSGGIYNEQFF. The CDR3 DNA reads TGTGCCAGCAGCTTACCTAGCGGGGGAATCTACAATGAGCAGTTCTTC. The chain recombines TRBV7-3 with TRBJ2-1; 10 bases map to TRBD2. CDR1 and CDR2 from the germline V gene are SGHTA and FQGTGA. There are 16 residues in the CDR3. Unmatched junction bases numbered 4, after V lost 2 bases and J lost 3 bases.